Listed below are T cell receptor beta chains from one sample, sequenced in a study of T cells in tumors after PD-1 blockade. Some clones are missing from TCRdb's copy, which holds only in-frame ones; the method was immunoSEQ multiplex PCR. The sample has roughly 13,000 clones, approximately 73% seen once. The sequences come from tumor tissue, collected after anti-PD-1 treatment. Receptors originate from a human donor with cutaneous squamous cell carcinoma. Each CDR3 is given with its conserved first and last residue.

CDR3aa	v_gene	j_gene	len
CASSPTTDRVYEQYF	TRBV7-2	TRBJ2-7	15
CASSMTAAGNQPQHF	TRBV19	TRBJ1-5	15
CASSHGTGVLWKAQYF	TRBV3-1/TRBV3-2	TRBJ2-5	16
CASSIRDRAGNTIYF	TRBV2	TRBJ1-3	15
CASSSGPADTQYF	TRBV12-3/TRBV12-4	TRBJ2-3	13
CASSYSQSGTGFVPEAFF	TRBV6-2/TRBV6-3	TRBJ1-1	18
CASSITGGQPQHF	TRBV6-2/TRBV6-3	TRBJ1-5	13
CASSWDAMNTQYF	TRBV5-4	TRBJ2-3	13
CASKGGSSAYNEQFF	TRBV10-2	TRBJ2-1	15
CASSPGSLGGYTF	TRBV27	TRBJ1-2	13
CAPTQGDEKLFF	TRBV19	TRBJ1-4	12
CASSLGYGYTGELFF	TRBV5-6	TRBJ2-2	15
CASSLWATGGAYEQYF	TRBV27	TRBJ2-7	16
CASSQGGQGLYNEQFF	TRBV4-2	TRBJ2-1	16
CASSGQRLTSGRLNEQFF	TRBV7-2	TRBJ2-1	18
CASKAGRTGVAGELFF	TRBV2	TRBJ2-2	16
CASSQGRPGELFF	TRBV3-1/TRBV3-2	TRBJ2-2	13
CASSGTRGGGAQFF	TRBV9	TRBJ2-1	14
CASSLERGGVPGHEQFF	TRBV5-4	TRBJ2-1	17
CASSRTGSGYNEQFF	TRBV7-3	TRBJ2-1	15
CASSSGTLSSTDTQYF	TRBV5-1	TRBJ2-3	16
CASRPQGFAQETQYF	TRBV28	TRBJ2-5	15
CASSLKREAYNEQFF	TRBV5-4	TRBJ2-1	15
CASSLLVVTYNEQFF	TRBV11-3	TRBJ2-1	15
CASMTGLNEKLFF	TRBV5-5	TRBJ1-4	13
CASSARELNTEAFF	TRBV3-1/TRBV3-2	TRBJ1-1	14
CSVLAGYRDEQFF	TRBV29-1	TRBJ2-1	13
CASSQGVNYGYTF	TRBV14	TRBJ1-2	13
CASIRILRDIGGEQETQYF	TRBV5-6	TRBJ2-5	19
CSASHGTLYNEQFF	TRBV20-1	TRBJ2-1	14
CASSMATGGVYEQYF	TRBV7-8	TRBJ2-7	15
CASSTWTSGGVTDTQYF	TRBV19	TRBJ2-3	17
CASSFGQGATDTQYF	TRBV5-1	TRBJ2-3	15
CASSSPSGGYSTDTQYF	TRBV5-4	TRBJ2-3	17
CASSIRGSTGELFF	TRBV19	TRBJ2-2	14
CASGPPGLATINEQFF	TRBV7-9	TRBJ2-1	16
CASRRGLAGSPSTDTQYF	TRBV4-2	TRBJ2-3	18
CASSESPRQSYNSPLHF	TRBV10-2	TRBJ1-6	17
CASSRSGGLNEQFF	TRBV3-1/TRBV3-2	TRBJ2-1	14
CASSHGGRYEQYF	TRBV3-1/TRBV3-2	TRBJ2-7	13
CASSTLTGSGELFF	TRBV19	TRBJ2-2	14
CASSQPRGLINNEQFF	TRBV28	TRBJ2-1	16
CASSLDWGSEQFF	TRBV7-9	TRBJ2-1	13
CASSQDPWATEKLFF	TRBV4-1	TRBJ1-4	15
CASRGLAGVNEQFF	TRBV6-5	TRBJ2-1	14
CASSLYHNRPNTEAFF	TRBV7-9	TRBJ1-1	16
CASSLTDNTEAFF	TRBV14	TRBJ1-1	13
CATSRDTGNYGYTF	TRBV15	TRBJ1-2	14
CASSQTGFPGELFF	TRBV5-1	TRBJ2-2	14
CASSLALSTGGDEQYF	TRBV7-9	TRBJ2-7	16
CASSQDRGLAGVNPKNIQYF	TRBV3-1/TRBV3-2	TRBJ2-4	20